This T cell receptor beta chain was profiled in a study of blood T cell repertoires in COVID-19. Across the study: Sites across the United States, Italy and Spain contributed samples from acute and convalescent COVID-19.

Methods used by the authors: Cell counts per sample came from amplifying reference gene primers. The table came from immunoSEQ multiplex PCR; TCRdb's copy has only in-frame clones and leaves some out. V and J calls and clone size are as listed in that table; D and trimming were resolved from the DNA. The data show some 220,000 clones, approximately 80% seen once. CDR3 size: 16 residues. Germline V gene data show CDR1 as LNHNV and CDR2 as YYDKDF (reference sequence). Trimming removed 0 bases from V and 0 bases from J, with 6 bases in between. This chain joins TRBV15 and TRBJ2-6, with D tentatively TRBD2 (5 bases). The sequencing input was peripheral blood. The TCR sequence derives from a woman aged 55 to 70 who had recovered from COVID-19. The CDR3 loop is CATSRDRGSGANVLTF. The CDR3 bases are TGTGCCACCAGCAGAGATCGGGGCTCTGGGGCCAACGTCCTGACTTTC.